This is a list of T cell receptor beta chains from one sample in a study of blood T cell repertoires in COVID-19. Libraries were prepared by immunoSEQ multiplex PCR; TCRdb keeps only in-frame clonotypes and omits some of them. The table records roughly 100,000 clones, 85% of them present only once. The specimen was peripheral blood. The receptor set was obtained from a man between 50 and 59 years old with acute or convalescent COVID-19. CDR3s include the opening cysteine and the closing phenylalanine or tryptophan. Each record gives: V gene, D gene, J gene, clone size, CDR3 protein, CDR3 DNA. D genes are given only for firm matches. Clone size is given for some rows only: seen once, a few or many times, or a class if the clone is expanded.

V gene: TRBV6-2/TRBV6-3
D gene: -
J gene: TRBJ1-1
clone size: -
CDR3 protein: CASSYEGPTEAFF
CDR3 DNA: TGTGCCAGCAGTTACGAGGGTCCCACTGAAGCTTTCTTT

V gene: TRBV6-5
D gene: -
J gene: TRBJ2-5
clone size: once
CDR3 protein: CASSYSAGAPKETQYF
CDR3 DNA: TGTGCCAGCAGTTACTCGGCGGGGGCTCCGAAAGAGACCCAGTACTTC

V gene: TRBV6-5
D gene: TRBD1
J gene: TRBJ2-1
clone size: -
CDR3 protein: CASSYYRGLNEQFF
CDR3 DNA: TGTGCCAGCAGTTATTACAGGGGGCTGAATGAGCAGTTCTTC

V gene: TRBV4-1
D gene: TRBD2
J gene: TRBJ2-3
clone size: -
CDR3 protein: CASSRGTSGEKDTQYF
CDR3 DNA: TGCGCCAGCAGCCGGGGGACTAGCGGGGAGAAAGATACGCAGTATTTT

V gene: TRBV9
D gene: -
J gene: TRBJ1-6
clone size: -
CDR3 protein: CASSVEGNSPLHF
CDR3 DNA: TGTGCCAGCAGCGTAGAGGGGAATTCACCCCTCCACTTT

V gene: TRBV6-1
D gene: -
J gene: TRBJ2-4
clone size: -
CDR3 protein: CASSESKGFFTGIQYF
CDR3 DNA: TGTGCCAGCAGTGAATCCAAGGGGTTTTTTACGGGCATTCAGTACTTC

V gene: TRBV5-4
D gene: -
J gene: TRBJ2-5
clone size: -
CDR3 protein: CASSLGAFGAGRETQYF
CDR3 DNA: TGTGCCAGCAGCTTGGGGGCCTTCGGGGCGGGGAGGGAGACCCAGTACTTC

V gene: TRBV18
D gene: -
J gene: TRBJ1-1
clone size: -
CDR3 protein: CASSARQRNTEAFF
CDR3 DNA: TGTGCCAGCTCAGCCAGGCAAAGAAACACTGAAGCTTTCTTT

V gene: TRBV30
D gene: -
J gene: TRBJ2-7
clone size: -
CDR3 protein: CASKGDREQYF
CDR3 DNA: TGTGCCTCGAAAGGGGATAGGGAGCAGTACTTC

V gene: TRBV2
D gene: -
J gene: TRBJ2-7
clone size: -
CDR3 protein: CASSEGGHEQYF
CDR3 DNA: TGTGCCAGCAGTGAAGGGGGCCACGAGCAGTACTTC

V gene: TRBV7-9
D gene: TRBD1
J gene: TRBJ2-7
clone size: -
CDR3 protein: CASSIRDSWYF
CDR3 DNA: TGTGCCAGCAGCATCCGGGACAGTTGGTACTTC

V gene: TRBV4-1
D gene: -
J gene: TRBJ1-4
clone size: -
CDR3 protein: CASSQHLALNTNEKLFF
CDR3 DNA: TGCGCCAGCAGCCAACATTTGGCTTTAAACACTAATGAAAAACTGTTTTTT

V gene: TRBV11-3
D gene: TRBD1
J gene: TRBJ2-1
clone size: once
CDR3 protein: CASSLGITGASNEQFF
CDR3 DNA: TGTGCCAGCAGCTTAGGAATTACAGGGGCATCAAATGAGCAGTTCTTC

V gene: TRBV19
D gene: TRBD1
J gene: TRBJ1-1
clone size: few
CDR3 protein: CASSIVDSWTGGTEAFF
CDR3 DNA: TGTGCCAGTAGTATAGTAGATTCTTGGACAGGGGGCACTGAAGCTTTCTTT

V gene: TRBV10-3
D gene: TRBD2
J gene: TRBJ2-5
clone size: -
CDR3 protein: CAISESTFSSGSETQYF
CDR3 DNA: TGTGCCATCAGTGAGTCAACCTTCTCTAGCGGGAGTGAGACCCAGTACTTC

V gene: TRBV24-1
D gene: TRBD1
J gene: TRBJ2-2
clone size: -
CDR3 protein: CATSDLGQGIRRSGELFF
CDR3 DNA: TGTGCCACCAGTGACCTGGGACAGGGGATACGGAGATCCGGGGAGCTGTTTTTT

V gene: TRBV19
D gene: TRBD1
J gene: TRBJ1-5
clone size: -
CDR3 protein: CASSLQGDGQPQHF
CDR3 DNA: TGTGCCAGTAGTTTACAGGGGGATGGTCAGCCCCAGCATTTT

V gene: TRBV28
D gene: -
J gene: TRBJ1-2
clone size: -
CDR3 protein: CASRSDLRGGYTF
CDR3 DNA: TGTGCCAGCCGCTCCGACCTCCGAGGTGGCTACACCTTC

V gene: TRBV19
D gene: TRBD2
J gene: TRBJ2-3
clone size: once
CDR3 protein: CASSRREGLGDTQYF
CDR3 DNA: TGTGCCAGTAGTAGGCGGGAGGGCCTAGGAGATACGCAGTATTTT

V gene: TRBV9
D gene: -
J gene: TRBJ1-3
clone size: few
CDR3 protein: CASSVGQLENTIYF
CDR3 DNA: TGTGCCAGCAGCGTAGGACAGCTGGAAAACACCATATATTTT

V gene: TRBV14
D gene: -
J gene: TRBJ2-3
clone size: -
CDR3 protein: CASSPTGRTQYF
CDR3 DNA: TGTGCCAGCAGCCCGACAGGCCGGACGCAGTATTTT

V gene: TRBV13
D gene: TRBD1
J gene: TRBJ2-1
clone size: -
CDR3 protein: CASSLTGNEQFF
CDR3 DNA: TGTGCCAGCAGCTTGACAGGGAATGAGCAGTTCTTC

V gene: TRBV3-1/TRBV3-2
D gene: TRBD2
J gene: TRBJ2-7
clone size: -
CDR3 protein: CASSQASGGNEQYF
CDR3 DNA: TGTGCCAGCAGCCAGGCTAGCGGGGGCAACGAGCAGTACTTC

V gene: TRBV11-2
D gene: -
J gene: TRBJ2-2
clone size: -
CDR3 protein: CASSLDVGRPGELFF
CDR3 DNA: TGTGCCAGCAGCTTAGATGTGGGGCGCCCCGGGGAGCTGTTTTTT

V gene: TRBV30
D gene: -
J gene: TRBJ2-2
clone size: -
CDR3 protein: CAWSPQGWETGELFF
CDR3 DNA: TGTGCCTGGAGTCCTCAGGGGTGGGAAACCGGGGAGCTGTTTTTT

V gene: TRBV4-2
D gene: TRBD1
J gene: TRBJ2-7
clone size: -
CDR3 protein: CASSQEGTGRYEQYF
CDR3 DNA: TGTGCCAGCAGCCAAGAGGGGACAGGCCGTTACGAGCAGTACTTC

V gene: TRBV24-1
D gene: TRBD1
J gene: TRBJ2-7
clone size: -
CDR3 protein: CATRAGTATYEQYF
CDR3 DNA: TGTGCCACCAGGGCCGGGACAGCAACCTACGAGCAGTACTTC

V gene: TRBV28
D gene: TRBD1
J gene: TRBJ1-4
clone size: -
CDR3 protein: CASSPGTGRNEKLFF
CDR3 DNA: TGTGCCAGCAGCCCCGGGACAGGTCGGAATGAAAAACTGTTTTTT

V gene: TRBV5-6
D gene: TRBD1
J gene: TRBJ1-2
clone size: -
CDR3 protein: CASSLGVGTAYPANYGYTF
CDR3 DNA: TGTGCCAGCAGCCTAGGTGTTGGGACAGCCTACCCTGCGAACTATGGCTACACCTTC

V gene: TRBV30
D gene: -
J gene: TRBJ2-1
clone size: -
CDR3 protein: CAWSVIGDGGNEQFF
CDR3 DNA: TGTGCCTGGAGTGTAATCGGGGATGGAGGTAATGAGCAGTTCTTC

V gene: TRBV4-1
D gene: TRBD1
J gene: TRBJ2-5
clone size: -
CDR3 protein: CASSQGDRVQETQYF
CDR3 DNA: TGCGCCAGCAGCCAAGGTGACAGGGTCCAAGAGACCCAGTACTTC

V gene: TRBV7-9
D gene: -
J gene: TRBJ2-1
clone size: once
CDR3 protein: CASSLPGGKDNEQFF
CDR3 DNA: TGTGCCAGCAGCCTCCCTGGCGGGAAAGACAATGAGCAGTTCTTC

V gene: TRBV5-1
D gene: TRBD1
J gene: TRBJ2-7
clone size: -
CDR3 protein: CASSGGQGGYEQYF
CDR3 DNA: TGCGCCAGCAGCGGGGGACAGGGAGGCTACGAGCAGTACTTC

V gene: TRBV3-1/TRBV3-2
D gene: -
J gene: TRBJ1-1
clone size: -
CDR3 protein: CASSQTGRQNTEAFF
CDR3 DNA: TGTGCCAGCAGCCAGACCGGGAGACAGAACACTGAAGCTTTCTTT

V gene: TRBV9
D gene: TRBD1
J gene: TRBJ2-7
clone size: -
CDR3 protein: CASSASDRGLSYEQYF
CDR3 DNA: TGTGCCAGCAGCGCGAGCGACAGGGGACTTTCCTACGAGCAGTACTTC

V gene: TRBV19
D gene: TRBD1
J gene: TRBJ2-1
clone size: -
CDR3 protein: CASSMVFGGQGAGALPSGEQFF
CDR3 DNA: TGTGCCAGTAGTATGGTTTTCGGGGGACAGGGGGCGGGCGCCCTCCCTAGCGGTGAGCAGTTCTTC

V gene: TRBV6-5
D gene: -
J gene: TRBJ1-1
clone size: -
CDR3 protein: CATNRVRNTEAFF
CDR3 DNA: TGTGCCACTAACAGGGTGCGGAACACTGAAGCTTTCTTT

V gene: TRBV7-6
D gene: -
J gene: TRBJ1-5
clone size: -
CDR3 protein: CASSLGSGAAQHF
CDR3 DNA: TGTGCCAGCAGCTTAGGTTCTGGGGCGGCCCAGCATTTT

V gene: TRBV15
D gene: -
J gene: TRBJ2-7
clone size: once
CDR3 protein: CATSRDGTGRRSQYF
CDR3 DNA: TGTGCCACCAGCAGAGATGGGACCGGGAGAAGATCGCAGTACTTC

V gene: TRBV27
D gene: -
J gene: TRBJ1-4
clone size: -
CDR3 protein: CASSLSWQTNEKLFF
CDR3 DNA: TGTGCCAGCAGTTTATCGTGGCAGACTAATGAAAAACTGTTTTTT

V gene: TRBV6-5
D gene: TRBD1
J gene: TRBJ1-2
clone size: -
CDR3 protein: CASSYYRGNYGYTF
CDR3 DNA: TGTGCCAGCAGTTACTACAGGGGTAACTATGGCTACACCTTC

V gene: TRBV9
D gene: TRBD1
J gene: TRBJ1-2
clone size: once
CDR3 protein: CASTRTGGENGYTF
CDR3 DNA: TGTGCCAGCACCCGGACAGGGGGCGAGAATGGCTACACCTTC

V gene: TRBV7-8
D gene: -
J gene: TRBJ2-7
clone size: -
CDR3 protein: CASSPRYEQYF
CDR3 DNA: TGTGCCAGCAGCCCCCGGTACGAGCAGTACTTC

V gene: TRBV19
D gene: TRBD1
J gene: TRBJ1-5
clone size: -
CDR3 protein: CASSIGSTGGAFHSNQPQHF
CDR3 DNA: TGTGCCAGTAGTATAGGGTCGACAGGGGGCGCGTTCCATAGCAATCAGCCCCAGCATTTT

V gene: TRBV5-1
D gene: TRBD1
J gene: TRBJ1-4
clone size: -
CDR3 protein: CASSQGQGMGEKLFF
CDR3 DNA: TGCGCCAGCAGCCAGGGACAGGGGATGGGTGAAAAACTGTTTTTT

V gene: TRBV5-1
D gene: -
J gene: TRBJ2-5
clone size: -
CDR3 protein: CASRKWDTEQETQYF
CDR3 DNA: TGCGCCAGCAGAAAGTGGGACACCGAGCAAGAGACCCAGTACTTC

V gene: TRBV7-9
D gene: -
J gene: TRBJ2-3
clone size: -
CDR3 protein: CASSLGTADTQYF
CDR3 DNA: TGTGCCAGCAGCTTAGGGACAGCAGATACGCAGTATTTT

V gene: TRBV12-3/TRBV12-4
D gene: -
J gene: TRBJ1-6
clone size: -
CDR3 protein: CASSPGAPPLHF
CDR3 DNA: TGTGCCAGCAGTCCAGGGGCTCCACCCCTCCACTTT

V gene: TRBV5-1
D gene: -
J gene: TRBJ2-2
clone size: once
CDR3 protein: CASSLAPIASSTGELFF
CDR3 DNA: TGCGCCAGCAGCTTGGCCCCGATAGCATCCTCCACCGGGGAGCTGTTTTTT

V gene: TRBV27
D gene: -
J gene: TRBJ1-5
clone size: -
CDR3 protein: CASSLRTGNQPQHF
CDR3 DNA: TGTGCCAGCAGTTTGCGGACAGGCAATCAGCCCCAGCATTTT

V gene: TRBV30
D gene: TRBD2
J gene: TRBJ2-7
clone size: -
CDR3 protein: CAWRVLAGVLAEQYF
CDR3 DNA: TGTGCCTGGAGGGTACTAGCGGGAGTTCTCGCCGAGCAGTACTTC

V gene: TRBV6-5
D gene: TRBD2
J gene: TRBJ2-4
clone size: -
CDR3 protein: CASRRAGDYKNIQYF
CDR3 DNA: TGTGCCAGCAGACGGGCGGGAGATTACAAAAACATTCAGTACTTC

V gene: TRBV2
D gene: -
J gene: TRBJ1-2
clone size: -
CDR3 protein: CASSEQGNYGYTF
CDR3 DNA: TGTGCCAGCAGTGAGCAGGGAAACTATGGCTACACCTTC

V gene: TRBV20-1
D gene: TRBD1
J gene: TRBJ1-2
clone size: -
CDR3 protein: CSASADRIYGYTF
CDR3 DNA: TGCAGTGCTAGTGCGGACAGGATCTATGGCTACACCTTC

V gene: TRBV24-1
D gene: TRBD2
J gene: TRBJ2-1
clone size: -
CDR3 protein: CAAGTSGGSSYNEQFF
CDR3 DNA: TGTGCCGCAGGGACTAGCGGGGGGAGCTCCTACAATGAGCAGTTCTTC

V gene: TRBV24-1
D gene: TRBD2
J gene: TRBJ2-1
clone size: -
CDR3 protein: CATSGTSGNEQFF
CDR3 DNA: TGTGCCACCAGCGGGACTAGCGGCAATGAGCAGTTCTTC

V gene: TRBV11-3
D gene: TRBD2
J gene: TRBJ2-1
clone size: -
CDR3 protein: CASSSHLAGGSNEQFF
CDR3 DNA: TGTGCCAGCAGCTCCCACTTAGCGGGGGGCTCCAATGAGCAGTTCTTC